These 9 T cell receptor beta chains share one sample of origin, sequenced in a study of blood T cell repertoires in COVID-19. Sequencing was performed with immunoSEQ multiplex PCR; in TCRdb, only in-frame clones are kept and a portion is missing. The sample records approximately 150,000 clones, roughly 89% being singletons. Sample: peripheral blood. The receptors were sampled from a human donor in a cohort sampled during active COVID-19.

The chain links TRBV6-5 to TRBJ1-5, with unresolved D. This CDR3 spans 16 amino acids. Germline assignment: CDR1 MNHEY and CDR2 SVGAGI. The V and J ends lost 3 bases and 2 bases respectively, with 14 bases between them. CDR3 protein: CASSYGTPLGNQPQHF. In nucleotides, the CDR3 is TGTGCCAGCAGTTATGGCACCCCCTTGGGCAATCAGCCCCAGCATTTT.

This clone was observed at least ten times. As DNA, the CDR3 is TGTGCCAGCAGCTTAGATACAGATCGAAACACCATATATTTT. Amino acid sequence: CASSLDTDRNTIYF. V is TRBV11-2 and J is TRBJ1-3; no firm D call. The germline gives CDR1 SGHAT, CDR2 FQNNGV. V was cut by 0 bases and J by 5 bases, with 8 bases left in between. The CDR3 totals 14 residues.

V gene TRBV27 combines with J gene TRBJ2-7, with 9 bases fitting TRBD2. J was trimmed by 5 bases and V by 5 bases; bases with no gene match: 7. Germline lookup yields CDR1 MNHEY and CDR2 SMNVEV (reference sequence). The CDR3 totals 14 residues. CDR3 residues: CASSHSGRSHEQYF. The CDR3 region has the DNA TGTGCCAGCAGTCATAGCGGGAGAAGCCACGAGCAGTACTTC.

This rearrangement joins TRBV4-2 to TRBJ2-7; 10 bases map to TRBD2. Trimming removed 0 bases from V and 3 bases from J; junction bases left unmatched: 5. Germline V gene data show CDR1 as LGHNA and CDR2 as YNFKEQ. This CDR3 region has 16 residues. In nucleotides, the CDR3 is TGTGCCAGCAGCCAAGATAGGCTAGCGGGAGACTACGAGCAGTACTTC. This codes for CASSQDRLAGDYEQYF.

This clone has a single count. The gene calls are TRBV19 and TRBJ2-1; TRBD2 aligns across 8 bases. V shed 1 base and J 2 bases; nucleotides not matched to a gene: 19. CDR3 length: 21 residues. Germline V gene data show CDR1 as LNHDA and CDR2 as SQIVND (reference sequence). CDR3 DNA: TGTGCCAGTAGTATAGCGGGGGGGAGACAGGTCCACCCCGGCACCTACAATGAGCAGTTCTTC. This gives the protein CASSIAGGRQVHPGTYNEQFF.

The chain employs TRBV7-8 and TRBJ2-3; weak D call: TRBD1 (6 bases). The length of the CDR3 is 15 residues. With 3 bases removed from V and 3 bases from J, the gap between germline ends came to 13 bases. From germline, CDR1 is SGHVS and CDR2 FQNEAQ. This CDR3 reads CASSFQGLVTDTQYF. CDR3 DNA sequence: TGTGCCAGCAGCTTCCAGGGGCTAGTGACAGATACGCAGTATTTT.

The chain recombines TRBV6-5 with TRBJ2-7; D remains unclear. The V end lost 7 bases, the J end lost 4 bases, and 17 bases lay between the germline ends. In germline, CDR1 is MNHEY, CDR2 SVGAGI. The CDR3 runs to 14 residues. The CDR3 is CASTSVLQPYEQYF. The CDR3 DNA follows: TGTGCCAGCACCTCGGTCCTCCAACCGTACGAGCAGTACTTC.

V is TRBV19 and J is TRBJ1-5, with 9 bases lining up with TRBD1. Germline CDR1 is LNHDA and CDR2 is SQIVND (reference sequence). The V and J ends lost 3 bases and 3 bases, in that order; junction bases with no gene match: 6. The CDR3 consists of 16 residues. The CDR3 is CASSILTGGLNQPQHF. DNA for the CDR3: TGTGCCAGTAGTATCCTGACAGGGGGACTCAATCAGCCCCAGCATTTT.

This clone was observed a single time. This chain joins TRBV28 and TRBJ2-7; 9 bases are a match to TRBD1. CDR3 length: 13 residues. J was trimmed by 5 bases and V by 7 bases; bases with no gene match: 6. Germline CDR1 MDHEN, CDR2 SYDVKM. CDR3 DNA sequence: TGTGCCAGCACCTATGACAGGGGGGACGAGCAGTACTTC. Translating it yields CASTYDRGDEQYF.